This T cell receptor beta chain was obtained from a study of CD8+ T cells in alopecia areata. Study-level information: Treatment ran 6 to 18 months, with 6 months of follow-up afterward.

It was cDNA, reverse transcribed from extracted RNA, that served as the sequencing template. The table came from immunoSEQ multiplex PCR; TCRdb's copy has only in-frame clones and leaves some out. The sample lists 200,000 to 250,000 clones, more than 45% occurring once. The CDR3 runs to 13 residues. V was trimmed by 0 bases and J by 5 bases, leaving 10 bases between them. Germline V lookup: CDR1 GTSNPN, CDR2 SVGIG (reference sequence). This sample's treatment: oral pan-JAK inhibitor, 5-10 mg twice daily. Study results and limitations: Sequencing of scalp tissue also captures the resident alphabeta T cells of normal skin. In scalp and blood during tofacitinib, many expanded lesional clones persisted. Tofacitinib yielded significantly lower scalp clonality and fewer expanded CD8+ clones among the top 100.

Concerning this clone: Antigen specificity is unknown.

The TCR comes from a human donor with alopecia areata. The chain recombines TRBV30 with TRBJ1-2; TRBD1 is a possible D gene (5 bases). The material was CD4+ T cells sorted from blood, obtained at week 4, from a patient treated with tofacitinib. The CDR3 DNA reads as TGTGCCTGGAGTGTTAGGGGAGCGTATGGCTACACCTTC. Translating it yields CAWSVRGAYGYTF.